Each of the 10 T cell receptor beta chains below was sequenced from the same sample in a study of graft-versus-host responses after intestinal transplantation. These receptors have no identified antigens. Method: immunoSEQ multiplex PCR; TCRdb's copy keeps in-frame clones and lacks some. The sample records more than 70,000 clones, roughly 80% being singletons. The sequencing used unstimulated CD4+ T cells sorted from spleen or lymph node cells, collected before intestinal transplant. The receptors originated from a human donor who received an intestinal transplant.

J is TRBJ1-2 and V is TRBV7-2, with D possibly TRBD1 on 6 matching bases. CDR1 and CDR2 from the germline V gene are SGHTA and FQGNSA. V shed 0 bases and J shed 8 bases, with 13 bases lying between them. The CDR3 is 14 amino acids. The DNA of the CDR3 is TGTGCCAGCAGCTTAGCGGTACAGGGTACGGGCTACACCTTC. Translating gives CASSLAVQGTGYTF.

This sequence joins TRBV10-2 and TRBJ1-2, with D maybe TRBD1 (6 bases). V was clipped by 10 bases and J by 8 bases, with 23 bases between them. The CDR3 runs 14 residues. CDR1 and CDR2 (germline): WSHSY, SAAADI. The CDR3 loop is CATQESGAVRGYTF. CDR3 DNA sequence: TGCGCCACCCAAGAATCAGGGGCTGTGCGCGGCTACACCTTC.

CDR3 sequence: CAISLRGIYEQYF. The CDR3 DNA follows: TGTGCCATCAGCCTCAGGGGTATCTACGAGCAGTACTTC. This rearrangement joins TRBV10-3 to TRBJ2-7; the D gene is possibly TRBD1 (6 bases). The CDR3 consists of 13 residues. Germline V lookup: CDR1 ENHRY, CDR2 SYGVKD. The V and J ends lost 6 bases and 3 bases respectively, with 12 bases between them.

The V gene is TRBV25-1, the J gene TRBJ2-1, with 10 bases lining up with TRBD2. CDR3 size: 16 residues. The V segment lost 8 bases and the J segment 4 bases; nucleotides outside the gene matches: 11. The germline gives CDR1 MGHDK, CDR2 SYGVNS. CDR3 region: CASPPGGLAVYNEQFF. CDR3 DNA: TGTGCCAGCCCACCCGGTGGACTAGCGGTTTACAATGAGCAGTTCTTC.

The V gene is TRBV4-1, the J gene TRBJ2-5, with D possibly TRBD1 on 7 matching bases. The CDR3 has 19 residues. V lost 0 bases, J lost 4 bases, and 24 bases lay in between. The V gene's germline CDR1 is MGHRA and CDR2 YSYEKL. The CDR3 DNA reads TGCGCCAGCAGCCAAGATAGGGGGCGGGGTACGGGGTCGGGAGAGACCCAGTACTTC. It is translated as CASSQDRGRGTGSGETQYF.

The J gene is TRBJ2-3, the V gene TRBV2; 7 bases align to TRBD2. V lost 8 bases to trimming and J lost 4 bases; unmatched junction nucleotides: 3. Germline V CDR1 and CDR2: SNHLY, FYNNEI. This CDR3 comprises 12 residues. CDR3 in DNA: TGTGCCAGCGACCGGGAGGCAGATACGCAGTATTTT. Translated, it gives CASDREADTQYF.

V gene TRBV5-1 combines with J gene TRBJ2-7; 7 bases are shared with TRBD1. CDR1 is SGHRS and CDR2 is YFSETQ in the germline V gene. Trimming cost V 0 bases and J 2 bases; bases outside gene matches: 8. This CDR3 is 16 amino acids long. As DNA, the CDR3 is TGCGCCAGCAGCTTGGATGGCAGGGGGTCGACCTACGAGCAGTACTTC. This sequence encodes CASSLDGRGSTYEQYF.

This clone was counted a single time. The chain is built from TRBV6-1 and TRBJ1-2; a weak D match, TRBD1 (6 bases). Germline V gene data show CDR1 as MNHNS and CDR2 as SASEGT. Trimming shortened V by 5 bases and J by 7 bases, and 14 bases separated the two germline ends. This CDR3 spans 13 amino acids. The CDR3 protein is CASSREDSSGYTF. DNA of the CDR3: TGTGCCAGCAGTCGAGAGGACAGTTCTGGCTACACCTTC.

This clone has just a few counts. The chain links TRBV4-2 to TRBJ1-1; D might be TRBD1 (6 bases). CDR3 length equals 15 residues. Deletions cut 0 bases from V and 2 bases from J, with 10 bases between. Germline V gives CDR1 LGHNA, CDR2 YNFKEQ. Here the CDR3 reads CASSQDGTLNTEAFF. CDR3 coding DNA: TGTGCCAGCAGCCAAGACGGGACACTAAACACTGAAGCTTTCTTT.

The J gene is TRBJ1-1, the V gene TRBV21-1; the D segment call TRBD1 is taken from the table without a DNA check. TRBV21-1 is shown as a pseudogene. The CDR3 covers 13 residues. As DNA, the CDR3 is TGTGCCAGCAGCACCTCAGAGAACACTGAAGCTTTCTTT. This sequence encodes CASSTSENTEAFF.